Each of the 10 T cell receptor beta chains below was sequenced from the same sample in a study of T cells in Graves' hyperthyroidism and ophthalmopathy (dated 2019 in TCRdb). To prepare the library, multiplex PCR was applied. Sequencing used an Illumina HiSeq 2000. TCR beta CDR3 regions were amplified from RNA transcripts. For the first round of RT-PCR on the TCR CDR3, the HTBI primer set was used together with the Qiagen OneStep RT-PCR kit. The raw public reads went through TCRdb reprocessing: fastp at Q25, MiXCR clone calling, in-frame beta chains kept. CDR3 protein sequences are deduplicated, and each keeps its most common genes and DNA. The sample table lists some 650,000 distinct CDR3 sequences, about 16% of them with a count of one. Under 3.5% of the sample belongs to the ten largest clones. Sequencing input: blood. These receptors originate from a woman aged 40 to 50 with Graves' ophthalmopathy.

This clonotype was seen a few times. V is TRBV28 and J is TRBJ2-1, with TRBD2 identical over 14 bases. V shed 4 bases and J 4 bases; nucleotides not matched to a gene: 9. This CDR3 comprises 18 residues. CDR1 and CDR2 (germline): MDHEN, SYDVKM. CDR3 in amino acids: CASSSPGTSGGVYNEQFF. The CDR3 DNA reads TGTGCCAGCAGTTCACCCGGGACTAGCGGGGGAGTTTACAATGAGCAGTTCTTC.

As to this clonotype: A much larger clone differs by one base, so this may be a read error. The rearrangement uses TRBV11-2 and TRBJ2-7; D is possibly TRBD2 (6 bases). CDR1 and CDR2 (germline): SGHAT, FQNNGV. This CDR3 comprises 16 residues. The V and J ends lost 8 bases and 0 bases respectively, with 20 bases between them. The CDR3 is CASGSVGGSPSYEQYF. The DNA for the CDR3 is TGTGCCAGCGGCTCCGTTGGGGGGTCCCCCTCCTACGAGCAGTACTTC.

This clonotype was found a few times. The chain links TRBV7-9 to TRBJ1-6, with 8 bases lining up with TRBD1. CDR3 length equals 18 residues. The ends lost 4 bases at V and 7 bases at J; junction bases unmatched: 15. Per the germline V gene, CDR1 is SEHNR and CDR2 is FQNEAQ (reference sequence). CDR3 in DNA: TGTGCCAGCAGCTCGTACGGGACAGGCCGAGCCCAAAATTCACCCCTCCACTTT. Protein: CASSSYGTGRAQNSPLHF.

This clonotype was observed many times. V is TRBV7-2 and J is TRBJ1-1; tentatively, D is TRBD1 (6 bases). Germline V gene lookup returns CDR1 SGHTA and CDR2 FQGNSA. V was shortened by 5 bases and J by 8 bases, with 24 bases between the two germline ends. The CDR3 totals 16 residues. The DNA for the CDR3 is TGTGCCAGCAGCCCAGACTCGGGGGGGGGCGGTGTCGAAGCTTTCTTT. Translated, it gives CASSPDSGGGGVEAFF. Combining the CDR3 with reference TRBV7-2 and TRBJ1-1 gives the whole variable domain GAGVSQSPSNKVTEKGKDVELRCDPISGHTALYWYRQSLGQGLEFLIYFQGNSAPDKSGLPSDRFSAERTGGSVSTLTIQRTQQEDSAVYLCASSPDSGGGGVEAFFGQGTRLTVV.

The V call is TRBV7-2, the J call TRBJ2-5; 7 positions agree with TRBD2. J gave up 0 bases and V 5 bases, and 6 bases lay outside the gene matches. The CDR3 extends over 15 amino acids. CDR1 SGHTA and CDR2 FQGNSA come from the germline V gene. This chain's CDR3 is CASSGGGTYQETQYF. CDR3 bases: TGTGCCAGCAGCGGGGGGGGGACGTACCAAGAGACCCAGTACTTC. The whole variable domain, remainder taken from reference TRBV7-2 and TRBJ2-5, is GAGVSQSPSNKVTEKGKDVELRCDPISGHTALYWYRQSLGQGLEFLIYFQGNSAPDKSGLPSDRFSAERTGGSVSTLTIQRTQQEDSAVYLCASSGGGTYQETQYFGPGTRLLVL.

There are a few counts of this clonotype. The V gene is TRBV6-1, the J gene TRBJ2-5, with TRBD2 identical over 7 bases. Germline CDR1 and CDR2: MNHNS and SASEGT. This CDR3 contains 17 residues. V was clipped by 4 bases and J by 4 bases; unmatched bases: 15. Here the CDR3 DNA reads TGTGCCAGCAGTGCACAATTGGGAGGGAGGGCCGGAGAGACCCAGTACTTC. Translated, it gives CASSAQLGGRAGETQYF.

The V and J genes are TRBV10-2 and TRBJ2-1; D may be TRBD2 (6 bases). Germline CDR1 and CDR2: WSHSY and SAAADI. With 5 bases removed from V and 7 bases from J, the gap between germline ends came to 21 bases. There are 16 residues in the CDR3. The CDR3 is CASSPFWGELRNEQFF. CDR3 nucleotide sequence: TGCGCCAGCAGTCCCTTTTGGGGGGAGCTGAGAAATGAGCAGTTCTTC.

This sequence joins TRBV19 and TRBJ2-4, with TRBD1 matching 10 bases. The V gene's germline CDR1 is LNHDA and CDR2 SQIVND (reference sequence). The CDR3 runs to 16 residues. Trimming removed 3 bases from V and 1 base from J; junction bases left unmatched: 3. The CDR3 coding sequence is TGTGCCAGTAGTATGGACAGGGGGGCGGCCAAAAACATTCAGTACTTC. As protein: CASSMDRGAAKNIQYF.

This clonotype came up many times. The rearrangement uses TRBV7-9 and TRBJ2-5; D not certain. Germline CDR1 and CDR2: SEHNR and FQNEAQ (reference sequence). The length of the CDR3 is 13 residues. V gave up 6 bases and J gave up 1 base, with 9 bases separating them. CDR3 sequence (DNA): TGTGCCAGCAGTCCTGACCCCCAAGAGACCCAGTACTTC. Amino acid sequence: CASSPDPQETQYF.

This clonotype was seen ten or more times. V usage is TRBV27 and J usage is TRBJ1-2; D is ambiguous. The CDR3 consists of 15 residues. Germline V lookup: CDR1 MNHEY, CDR2 SMNVEV (reference sequence). Trimming stripped 5 bases from V and 6 bases from J, with 19 bases between. CDR3 sequence: CASSPSQEAGHGYTF. The CDR3 region has the DNA TGTGCCAGCAGTCCATCACAAGAAGCAGGCCATGGCTACACCTTC.